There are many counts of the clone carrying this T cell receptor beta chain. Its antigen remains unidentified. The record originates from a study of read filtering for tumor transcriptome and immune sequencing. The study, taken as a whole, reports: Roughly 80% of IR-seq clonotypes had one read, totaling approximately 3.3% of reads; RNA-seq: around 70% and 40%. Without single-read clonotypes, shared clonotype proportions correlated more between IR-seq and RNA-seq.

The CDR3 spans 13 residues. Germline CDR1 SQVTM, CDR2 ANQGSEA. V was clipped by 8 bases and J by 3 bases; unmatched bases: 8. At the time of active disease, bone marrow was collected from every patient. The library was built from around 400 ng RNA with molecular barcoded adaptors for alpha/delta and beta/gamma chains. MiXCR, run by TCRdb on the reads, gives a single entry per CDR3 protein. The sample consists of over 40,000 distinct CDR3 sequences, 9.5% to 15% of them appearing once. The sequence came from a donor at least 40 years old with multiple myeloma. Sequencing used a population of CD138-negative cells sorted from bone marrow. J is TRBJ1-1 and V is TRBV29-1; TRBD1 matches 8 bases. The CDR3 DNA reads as TGCAGCATAAAACAGGGGGAAGACACTGAAGCTTTCTTT. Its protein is CSIKQGEDTEAFF.